This T cell receptor (beta chain) came from a study of T cell responses to AZD1222 COVID-19 vaccine. Study-level points and caveats: Along spike, vaccine-associated CD4 TCRs were found throughout, with dominance at 160-218 and 743-854. Regions left unmutated in variants are reportedly the target of nearly half of spike-specific TCRs. At baseline, seropositivity was found in only a handful of AZD1222 recipients.

With regard to this clone: Its matching antigen is unknown.

Trimming took off 4 bases at V and 5 bases at J, with 9 bases between the two ends. Looked up from germline, CDR1 is SGHTA and CDR2 is FQGTGA. CDR3 length: 13 amino acids. Some clones are missing from TCRdb's copy, which holds only in-frame ones; the method was immunoSEQ multiplex PCR. The sample includes more than 85,000 clones, roughly nine tenths of them seen just once. The gene calls are TRBV7-3 and TRBJ1-3; D is unresolved. This sample comprised peripheral blood, obtained on day 0 of AZD1222 vaccination. This clonotype was sampled from an adult in good health. CDR3 amino acids: CASSSGPRNTIYF. The CDR3 nucleotides read TGTGCCAGCAGCTCCGGACCCAGAAACACCATATATTTT.